The clone carrying this TCR beta chain was counted between two and nine times. In the authors' methods: How many nucleated cells were present was estimated from reference gene primer amplification. The data were produced by immunoSEQ multiplex PCR, yet TCRdb's version contains in-frame clones alone and is incomplete. V and J calls and clone size are copied from that table; D and trimming were computed from the DNA. The sample records 200,000 to 250,000 clones, about 85% being singletons. This sample was included in a study of blood T cell repertoires in COVID-19. Study context: Whether acute or convalescent, the COVID-19 samples came from the United States, Italy and Spain. From T cells, B-cell-depleted T cells, or PBMCs came the material, which was cDNA or gDNA.

The CDR3 has 14 residues. Germline V gene data show CDR1 as LNHDA and CDR2 as SQIVND (reference sequence). The V end was cut by 3 bases, the J end by 1 base, with 9 bases between. Sequencing was done on a sample of peripheral blood. The genes are TRBV19 and TRBJ1-1, with D possibly being TRBD1 (6 bases). The TCR was taken from a woman of 80 years or more with active or convalescent COVID-19. DNA for the CDR3: TGTGCCAGTAGTATTCTACAGGGGAACACTGAAGCTTTCTTT. Translated, it gives CASSILQGNTEAFF.